This T cell receptor beta chain was identified during a study of blood T cell repertoires in COVID-19. Germline V CDR1 and CDR2: LNHDA, SQIVND (reference sequence). The CDR3 runs 14 residues. The V and J ends lost 4 bases and 4 bases respectively, with 13 bases between them. Measured with immunoSEQ multiplex PCR; TCRdb has only the in-frame clones, and not every one. This sample carries more than 85,000 clones, over 65% of them seen once, and the ten largest clones take around 3.5%. The origin of this receptor is a woman of 80 years or more with acute or convalescent COVID-19. Specimen: peripheral blood. This rearrangement joins TRBV19 to TRBJ1-2; D might be TRBD1 (6 bases). This CDR3 is CASSTGVNGYGYTF. The CDR3 DNA is TGTGCCAGTAGTACAGGGGTTAATGGCTATGGCTACACCTTC.